The 32 T cell receptor beta chains presented below share a single source sample, sequenced in a study of T cells in Graves' hyperthyroidism and ophthalmopathy. There were TCR beta CDR3 regions amplified from RNA transcripts. Using the HTBI primer set, a first-round RT-PCR was run on the TCR CDR3. A single record per CDR3 protein comes from TCRdb applying MiXCR to the multiplex PCR reads. The data hold approximately 260,000 distinct CDR3 sequences, with roughly 15% observed a single time. Sample: blood. These receptors all stem from a woman between 50 and 59 years old with Graves' hyperthyroidism that later progressed to Graves' ophthalmopathy.

In its sample, this clonotype was seen many times. The V and J genes are TRBV27 and TRBJ2-1; the match to TRBD1 covers 7 bases. The germline V gene encodes CDR1 MNHEY and CDR2 SMNVEV (reference sequence). V shed 4 bases, J shed 0 bases, and the junction held 6 bases outside the gene matches. The CDR3 sequence is 16 residues long. CDR3 DNA sequence: TGTGCCAGCAGTTGGGACAGCTTAAGCTCCTACAATGAGCAGTTCTTC. It yields the protein CASSWDSLSSYNEQFF.

The chain combines TRBV7-9 with TRBJ1-2, with D possibly TRBD1 on 5 matching bases. Germline CDR1 SEHNR, CDR2 FQNEAQ (reference sequence). The CDR3 loop spans 14 amino acids. V was trimmed by 1 base and J by 8 bases, leaving 14 bases between them. The CDR3, as DNA: TGTGCCAGCAGCTTAGTGGGACTCCCGTGGGGCTACACCTTC. Translated, it gives CASSLVGLPWGYTF.

Many counts were recorded for this clonotype. The gene calls are TRBV9 and TRBJ2-7; 10 bases are a match to TRBD2. CDR1 is SGDLS and CDR2 is YYNGEE in the germline V gene. The junction had 2 bases not matched to a gene; V was cut back by 1 base and J by 7 bases. The CDR3 runs 13 residues. The CDR3 sequence: CASSVTSGNEQYF. The DNA of the CDR3 is TGTGCCAGCAGCGTAACTAGCGGGAATGAGCAGTACTTC. Supplemented by reference TRBV9 and TRBJ2-7, the full variable domain reads DSGVTQTPKHLITATGQRVTLRCSPRSGDLSVYWYQQSLDQGLQFLIQYYNGEERAKGNILERFSAQQFPDLHSELNLSSLELGDSALYFCASSVTSGNEQYFGPGTRLTVT.

The sample holds many counts of this clonotype. The CDR3 spells CASSDEGAGDTEAFF. The CDR3 nucleotides are TGTGCCAGCAGTGACGAGGGGGCGGGTGACACTGAAGCTTTCTTT. The genes are TRBV6-1 and TRBJ1-1; 7 nucleotides line up with TRBD1. The V and J ends lost 3 bases and 3 bases, in that order; junction bases with no gene match: 7. Germline CDR1 MNHNS, CDR2 SASEGT. The CDR3 spans 15 residues.

This clonotype was counted at least ten times. This rearrangement joins TRBV24-1 to TRBJ2-1; 11 bases are a match to TRBD2. Germline CDR1 reads KGHDR; CDR2 reads SFDVKD. The CDR3 loop spans 16 amino acids. The V gene end was trimmed by 2 bases and the J gene end by 10 bases; junction bases not matched to a gene: 9. The CDR3 bases are TGTGCCACCAGTGATTCGGGGGTAGCGGGAGGGTACGAGCAGTTCTTC. This codes for CATSDSGVAGGYEQFF.

This clonotype was seen at least ten times. The chain joins TRBV29-1 to TRBJ1-5, with TRBD1 as a possible D gene (6 bases). V lost 3 bases and J lost 0, with 12 bases in between. Per germline, CDR1 SQVTM and CDR2 ANQGSEA. The CDR3 extends over 15 amino acids. The DNA for the CDR3 is TGCAGCGTTGATGGGACACACTATAGCAATCAGCCCCAGCATTTT. It encodes CSVDGTHYSNQPQHF.

This clonotype was observed many times. The genes are TRBV20-1 and TRBJ1-5; D not resolved. Deletions cut 3 bases from V and 5 bases from J, with 11 bases between. Looked up from germline, CDR1 is DFQATT and CDR2 is SNEGSKA (reference sequence). This CDR3 has 13 residues. The CDR3 sequence is CSASSGIYQPQHF. The CDR3 nucleotides are TGCAGTGCTAGTTCCGGGATTTATCAGCCCCAGCATTTT.

V and J are TRBV6-1 and TRBJ1-2; 7 bases are shared with TRBD1. CDR1 is MNHNS, CDR2 SASEGT, per germline. The CDR3 runs 17 residues. V lost 6 bases and J lost 0; bases outside the gene matches: 13. The CDR3 spells CASSADRDNSANYGYTF. In DNA form, the CDR3 reads TGTGCCAGCAGCGCCGACAGGGACAATTCGGCTAACTATGGCTACACCTTC.

This clonotype has more than one count but fewer than ten. The chain combines TRBV20-1 with TRBJ1-3; possibly TRBD1 for D (5 bases). The V gene's germline CDR1 is DFQATT and CDR2 SNEGSKA (reference sequence). CDR3 size: 14 residues. The V end lost 0 bases, the J end lost 4 bases, and 10 bases lay between the germline ends. The CDR3 DNA reads TGCAGTGCTAGAGACACAGGATTAGGAAACACCATATATTTT. This encodes CSARDTGLGNTIYF.

Many counts were recorded for this clonotype. The chain joins TRBV20-1 to TRBJ2-7, with D tentatively TRBD2 (6 bases). V shed 6 bases and J shed 2 bases, with 14 bases lying between them. CDR3 size: 13 residues. Germline V gene lookup returns CDR1 DFQATT and CDR2 SNEGSKA (reference sequence). The DNA of the CDR3 is TGCAGTGCCCCGACTAGGGTCACCTACGAGCAGTACTTC. Residues: CSAPTRVTYEQYF.

There are many counts of this clonotype. The chain links TRBV20-1 to TRBJ1-3; TRBD1 matches 10 bases. Germline CDR1 and CDR2: DFQATT and SNEGSKA (reference sequence). V gave up 0 bases and J gave up 1 base; unmatched junction bases: 3. The CDR3 has 16 residues. CDR3 amino acids: CSARDGQGGSGNTIYF. CDR3 nucleotides: TGCAGTGCTAGAGATGGACAGGGGGGATCTGGAAACACCATATATTTT.

This clonotype has a count of ten or more. The CDR3 nucleotides are TGTGCCAGCAGCGTAGGAGAGTATAGCAATCAGCCCCAGCATTTT. It specifies CASSVGEYSNQPQHF. The chain uses TRBV9 and TRBJ1-5, with D unresolved. The CDR3 runs to 15 residues. The V gene lost 0 bases and the J gene lost 0 bases, with 7 bases spanning the gap. CDR1 and CDR2 (germline): SGDLS, YYNGEE.

As DNA, the CDR3 is TGTGCCAGCAGCCAAGATAGGGGGCGACAGTTCTTC. This encodes CASSQDRGRQFF. This chain uses TRBV14 with TRBJ2-1; 7 bases are a match to TRBD1. This CDR3 region has 12 residues. The germline CDR1 and CDR2 sequences are SGHDN and FVKESK. V lost 0 bases and J lost 13; bases outside the gene matches: 3.

This clonotype was recorded many times. V usage is TRBV24-1 and J usage is TRBJ2-7; D is undetermined. From germline, CDR1 is KGHDR and CDR2 SFDVKD. Trimming pared 6 bases from V and 5 bases from J, leaving 10 bases between. The length of the CDR3 is 12 residues. CDR3 residues: CATSQDRDEQYF. Here the CDR3 DNA reads TGTGCCACCAGTCAAGACCGGGACGAGCAGTACTTC.

This chain uses TRBV4-1 with TRBJ1-6; D is uncertain. From germline, CDR1 is MGHRA and CDR2 YSYEKL. V lost 3 bases and J 7 bases, leaving 4 bases between the germline ends. CDR3 length: 12 residues. The CDR3 loop reads CASSQRNSPLHF. In DNA, the CDR3 is TGCGCCAGCAGCCAGAGAAATTCACCCCTCCACTTT.

In its sample, this clonotype was seen many times. V is TRBV2 and J is TRBJ2-2; possibly TRBD2 for D (6 bases). The germline V and J ends were trimmed by 4 bases and 6 bases, with 12 bases remaining between them. The germline V gene has CDR1 SNHLY and CDR2 FYNNEI. This CDR3 comprises 14 residues. The CDR3, as DNA: TGTGCCAGCAGTGCCGGGGGTGGAGCCGGGGAGCTGTTTTTT. Translated, it gives CASSAGGGAGELFF.

This clonotype was counted at least ten times. The rearrangement joins TRBV13 to TRBJ2-1; the match to TRBD1 covers 9 bases. Germline CDR1 PRHDT, CDR2 FYEKMQ (reference sequence). V dropped 3 bases and J dropped 3; count of bases not matched to a gene: 6. This CDR3 has 16 amino acids. The CDR3 coding sequence is TGTGCCAGCAGCTTGACGGGACAGGGATACTACAATGAGCAGTTCTTC. Translating it yields CASSLTGQGYYNEQFF.

This clonotype was counted once. This chain connects TRBV6-2 or TRBV6-3 to TRBJ1-5; no definite D call. CDR3 size: 12 residues. V lost 8 bases and J lost 9, with 14 bases in between. Germline CDR1 MNHEY, CDR2 SVGEGT. The CDR3: CASLEELGPQHF. DNA of the CDR3: TGTGCCAGCTTAGAGGAGTTGGGGCCCCAGCATTTT.

This clonotype has at least ten counts. The chain couples TRBV28 to TRBJ2-7; perhaps D is TRBD1 or TRBD2 (5 bases each). The germline CDR1 and CDR2 sequences are MDHEN and SYDVKM. Trimming took 7 bases from V and 2 from J, leaving 15 bases between them. CDR3 length equals 14 residues. CDR3 in DNA: TGTGCCAGCACCTCCGGGACGGGTGCCTACGAGCAGTACTTC. This translates into CASTSGTGAYEQYF.

This clonotype was found many times. This chain links TRBV11-2 with TRBJ2-1, with a possible D match to TRBD2 (5 bases). V was cut by 7 bases and J by 0 bases, with 7 bases left in between. This CDR3 is 13 amino acids long. Germline CDR1 is SGHAT and CDR2 is FQNNGV. The CDR3 protein is CASNRGSYNEQFF. As DNA, the CDR3 is TGTGCCAGCAATCGGGGCTCCTACAATGAGCAGTTCTTC.

Comments on this clonotype: One end of the junction fails to match germline, which may point to a read error. The V gene is TRBV7-8, the J gene TRBJ1-4, with a tentative D call TRBD1 (6 bases). From germline, CDR1 is SGHVS and CDR2 FQNEAQ. This CDR3 spans 16 amino acids. In DNA, the CDR3 is TGTGCCAGCAGCTCGCCGGGACACTCAACTAATGAAGAACTGTTTTTT. It translates to CASSSPGHSTNEELFF. Supplemented by reference TRBV7-8 and TRBJ1-4, the full variable domain reads GAGVSQSPRYKVAKRGQDVALRCDPISGHVSLFWYQQALGQGPEFLTYFQNEAQLDKSGLPSDRFFAERPEGSVSTLKIQRTQQEDSAVYLCASSSPGHSTNEELFFGSGTQLSVL.

This clonotype was observed at least ten times. This chain joins TRBV5-8 and TRBJ2-2, with D maybe TRBD2 (6 bases). The V end was cut by 2 bases, the J end by 5 bases, with 13 bases between. The CDR3 totals 15 residues. Per the germline V gene, CDR1 is SGHTS and CDR2 is YDEGEE. CDR3 sequence reads: CASSLLPSGTGELFF. The CDR3 DNA reads as TGTGCCAGCAGCTTATTGCCGAGCGGGACCGGGGAGCTGTTTTTT.

V is TRBV24-1 and J is TRBJ1-1; a possible D gene is TRBD1 (5 bases). CDR3 length: 12 amino acids. Germline-derived CDR1 and CDR2 are KGHDR and SFDVKD. The germline V and J ends were trimmed by 12 bases and 0 bases, with 10 bases remaining between them. CDR3 protein: CARGGVNTEAFF. CDR3 DNA sequence: TGTGCCCGGGGGGGGGTGAACACTGAAGCTTTCTTT.

This clonotype was counted ten times or more. The V and J genes are TRBV20-1 and TRBJ2-1, with TRBD2 identical over 9 bases. This CDR3 region has 16 residues. Germline trimming cut 2 bases from V and 7 bases from J; bases unmatched to any gene: 12. Looked up from germline, CDR1 is DFQATT and CDR2 is SNEGSKA (reference sequence). CDR3 in DNA: TGCAGTGCTAGACCACCCCCGCGGGGGGGCAGGAATGAGCAGTTCTTC. Translation: CSARPPPRGGRNEQFF.

The V gene is TRBV12-3 or TRBV12-4, the J gene TRBJ2-1, with TRBD1 matching 11 bases. The CDR3 runs to 20 residues. The J segment lost 0 bases and the V segment lost 4 bases, leaving 14 bases of the junction unmatched. The DNA for the CDR3 is TGTGCCAGCAGTTCCGGGACAGGGGGTAAGCGGGGACCCTCCTACAATGAGCAGTTCTTC. Its protein product is CASSSGTGGKRGPSYNEQFF.

This clonotype occurred many times. At one end the junction does not follow the germline gene, possibly because of a read error. V usage is TRBV6-1 and J usage is TRBJ1-2; D gene ambiguous. Germline CDR1 MNHNS, CDR2 SASEGT. This CDR3 region has 12 residues. CDR3 in DNA: TGTGCCAGCAGTGAGCAGGTCTATAGCTACACCTTC. Translation gives CASSEQVYSYTF.

This clonotype was detected a few times. V and J are TRBV20-1 and TRBJ1-5; TRBD1 agrees at 7 bases. The V gene's germline CDR1 is DFQATT and CDR2 SNEGSKA (reference sequence). The CDR3 is 13 residues long. The V segment lost 1 base and the J segment 7 bases; nucleotides outside the gene matches: 4. The CDR3 region has the DNA TGCAGTGCTAGAGGACAGGGAAGCCAGCCCCAGCATTTT. Protein product: CSARGQGSQPQHF.

V and J are TRBV7-3 and TRBJ1-3, with TRBD1 identical over 8 bases. Germline CDR1 SGHTA, CDR2 FQGTGA. After removal of 2 bases from V and 5 bases from J, the junction contained 8 bases not matched to a gene. The CDR3 is 16 amino acids. CDR3 nucleotides: TGTGCCAGCAGCTTAGGGCAGGGGGCCGACAGAAACACCATATATTTT. Its translation: CASSLGQGADRNTIYF. The entire variable domain, with the rest obtained from reference TRBV7-3 and TRBJ1-3, is as follows: GAGVSQTPSNKVTEKGKYVELRCDPISGHTALYWYRQSLGQGPEFLIYFQGTGAADDSGLPNDRFFAVRPEGSVSTLKIQRTERGDSAVYLCASSLGQGADRNTIYFGEGSWLTVV.

Note on this clonotype: This may come from a read error, since a much larger clone is one base off. The chain recombines TRBV11-2 with TRBJ2-3, with TRBD2 identical over 10 bases. Germline lookup yields CDR1 SGHAT and CDR2 FQNNGV. The V segment lost 3 bases and the J segment 1 base; nucleotides outside the gene matches: 4. The CDR3 has 16 residues. The CDR3 sequence: CASSFPSGGGTDTQYF. Written as DNA, the CDR3 is TGTGCCAGCAGCTTCCCTAGCGGGGGTGGCACAGATACGCAGTATTTT.

The table lists this clonotype with many counts. The genes are TRBV28 and TRBJ2-4; D is unresolved. V was cut by 6 bases and J by 0 bases, with 9 bases left in between. CDR1 MDHEN and CDR2 SYDVKM come from the germline V gene. This CDR3 region has 14 residues. The CDR3 region is CASSLFLAKNIQYF. The CDR3 DNA sequence: TGTGCCAGCAGCCTCTTTCTAGCCAAAAACATTCAGTACTTC. Full variable domain (missing parts from reference TRBV28 and TRBJ2-4): DVKVTQSSRYLVKRTGEKVFLECVQDMDHENMFWYRQDPGLGLRLIYFSYDVKMKEKGDIPEGYSVSREKKERFSLILESASTNQTSMYLCASSLFLAKNIQYFGAGTRLSVL.

In this sample, this clonotype turned up a few times. V is TRBV7-2 and J is TRBJ2-7; 9 nucleotides line up with TRBD2. Germline V CDR1 and CDR2: SGHTA, FQGNSA. The CDR3 sequence is 14 residues long. With 2 bases clipped from V and 6 bases from J, the junction kept 5 bases outside the gene matches. CDR3 sequence: CASSLMISGGEQYF. The CDR3 bases are TGTGCCAGCAGCTTAATGATTAGCGGGGGCGAGCAGTACTTC.

There are many counts of this clonotype. The V and J genes are TRBV20-1 and TRBJ2-7; a possible D gene is TRBD1 (6 bases). With 3 bases removed from V and 2 bases from J, the gap between germline ends came to 17 bases. The CDR3 spans 15 residues. Germline V CDR1 and CDR2: DFQATT, SNEGSKA (reference sequence). This CDR3 reads CSASSIQGVPYEQYF. DNA of the CDR3: TGCAGTGCTAGTAGTATACAGGGAGTGCCCTACGAGCAGTACTTC.